Shown below are 16 T cell receptor beta chains from a single sample sequenced in a study of shared clonotypes between healthy human individuals. Selected positively for CCR7 and CD45RO-negative, naive CD8 cells excluded terminally differentiated effector memory CD45RA+ cells. Data came from immunoSEQ multiplex PCR; TCRdb stores just in-frame clones and leaves some out. The data hold roughly 600,000 clones, with roughly 98% observed a single time. Sequenced: naive CD8+ T cells sorted from blood. Receptors originate from a man under 40 in good health.

The CDR3 DNA follows: TGTGCCAGCAGCTTGGAGACTGATACCATCGGGGAGCTGTTTTTT. Residues: CASSLETDTIGELFF. The chain uses TRBV5-6 and TRBJ2-2; D is uncertain. V was trimmed by 0 bases and J by 7 bases, leaving 13 bases between them. Germline V gives CDR1 SGHDT, CDR2 YYEEEE. CDR3 length equals 15 residues.

In its sample, this clone was seen a few times. The V and J genes are TRBV15 and TRBJ2-7; the D gene could be TRBD1 or TRBD2 (5 bases each). V was cut by 0 bases and J by 4 bases, with 25 bases left in between. The CDR3 has 19 amino acids. Germline V gene data show CDR1 as LNHNV and CDR2 as YYDKDF (reference sequence). DNA for the CDR3: TGTGCCACCAGCAGAGATTTGAGCGTTGTCGGGGACCAACCTTACGAGCAGTACTTC. Translated, it gives CATSRDLSVVGDQPYEQYF.

The chain links TRBV5-4 to TRBJ1-1; D is possibly TRBD1 (5 bases). Germline values: CDR1 SGHNT, CDR2 YYREEE (reference sequence). The CDR3 has 12 residues. With 9 bases removed from V and 4 bases from J, the gap between germline ends came to 13 bases. This CDR3 is CATQRGGTEAFF. The DNA for the CDR3 is TGTGCCACCCAACGGGGGGGCACTGAAGCTTTCTTT.

The genes are TRBV15 and TRBJ2-7; the match to TRBD2 covers 7 bases. The CDR3 is 17 residues long. V lost 4 bases, J lost 2 bases, and 14 bases stayed unmatched. Germline CDR1 reads LNHNV; CDR2 reads YYDKDF (reference sequence). CDR3 sequence: CATSTVVGAGVTYEQYF. As DNA, the CDR3 is TGTGCCACCAGCACCGTCGTAGGGGCGGGAGTGACCTACGAGCAGTACTTC.

In the case of this clone: Other DNA sequences in the sample encode the same CDR3. The genes are TRBV9 and TRBJ2-3; the D gene is possibly TRBD2 (6 bases). Per germline, CDR1 SGDLS and CDR2 YYNGEE. Trimming took 2 bases from V and 2 from J, leaving 9 bases between them. CDR3 size: 14 residues. The CDR3 region is CASSVGGDTDTQYF. CDR3 coding DNA: TGTGCCAGCAGCGTGGGAGGTGACACAGATACGCAGTATTTT.

J is TRBJ2-1 and V is TRBV7-9; D gene unclear. The CDR3 runs 17 residues. Germline V gives CDR1 SEHNR, CDR2 FQNEAQ (reference sequence). Trimming stripped 0 bases from V and 2 bases from J, with 14 bases between. CDR3 loop: CASSLAPGQGPYNEQFF. The CDR3 DNA reads TGTGCCAGCAGCTTAGCACCCGGCCAAGGACCCTACAATGAGCAGTTCTTC.

The V gene is TRBV7-6, the J gene TRBJ1-5; D is ambiguous. Germline CDR1 SGHVS, CDR2 FNYEAQ. The CDR3 length is 13 residues. Between the trimmed V and J ends, which lost 3 bases and 7 bases, there was a span of 10 bases. CDR3 sequence (DNA): TGTGCCAGCAGCTTTGGCTCCGGGCAGCCCCAGCATTTT. Amino acids: CASSFGSGQPQHF.

The J gene is TRBJ2-2, the V gene TRBV9, with D perhaps TRBD1 (5 bases). The CDR3 is 18 amino acids. Germline V gives CDR1 SGDLS, CDR2 YYNGEE. V was pared by 3 bases and J by 3 bases, with 21 bases between. Here the CDR3 reads CASSAAQDSPIYTGELFF. CDR3 sequence (DNA): TGTGCCAGCAGCGCCGCTCAAGACAGCCCCATCTACACCGGGGAGCTGTTTTTT.

This clone was counted a single time. The chain has TRBV5-1 and TRBJ2-7, with 11 bases matching TRBD2. Germline V lookup: CDR1 SGHRS, CDR2 YFSETQ. The length of the CDR3 is 16 residues. Losses at the gene ends were 2 bases for V and 3 bases for J; bases not matched to a gene: 7. CDR3 nucleotides: TGCGCCAGCAGCTTAGGGCAGGGACTAGCGGACTACGAGCAGTACTTC. Translating it yields CASSLGQGLADYEQYF.

This rearrangement joins TRBV28 to TRBJ2-7; 16 nucleotides line up with TRBD2. After removal of 5 bases from V and 4 bases from J, the junction contained 14 bases not matched to a gene. From germline, CDR1 is MDHEN and CDR2 SYDVKM. The CDR3 is made up of 19 amino acids. The CDR3 loop reads CASSPPPPGTSGRGYEQYF. CDR3 in DNA: TGTGCCAGCAGTCCCCCGCCCCCCGGGACTAGCGGGAGGGGGTACGAGCAGTACTTC. Based on the CDR3 plus reference TRBV28 and TRBJ2-7, the full variable domain is DVKVTQSSRYLVKRTGEKVFLECVQDMDHENMFWYRQDPGLGLRLIYFSYDVKMKEKGDIPEGYSVSREKKERFSLILESASTNQTSMYLCASSPPPPGTSGRGYEQYFGPGTRLTVT.

This chain links TRBV5-4 with TRBJ2-7, with 13 bases aligning to TRBD2. V shed 5 bases and J 0 bases; nucleotides not matched to a gene: 2. CDR1 and CDR2 from the germline V gene are SGHNT and YYREEE (reference sequence). This CDR3 is 15 amino acids long. The CDR3 DNA sequence: TGTGCCAGCAGGGGGACTAGCGGGAACTCCTACGAGCAGTACTTC. Amino acids: CASRGTSGNSYEQYF.

This chain uses TRBV4-3 with TRBJ2-5; TRBD1 might be the D (6 bases). The germline gives CDR1 LGHNA, CDR2 YSLEER. Trimming removed 0 bases from V and 5 bases from J, with 13 bases in between. The length of the CDR3 is 15 residues. CDR3 in amino acids: CASSQDWGPRETQYF. The DNA of the CDR3 is TGCGCCAGCAGCCAAGATTGGGGGCCTCGGGAGACCCAGTACTTC.

V and J are TRBV5-1 and TRBJ1-1; D gene ambiguous. V was cut by 4 bases and J by 4 bases, with 11 bases left in between. The CDR3 runs to 13 residues. Per germline, CDR1 SGHRS and CDR2 YFSETQ. CDR3 in amino acids: CASSLGLSTEAFF. For the CDR3, the DNA is TGCGCCAGCAGCCTAGGACTCTCCACTGAAGCTTTCTTT.

The chain has TRBV6-1 and TRBJ1-5; 10 bases line up with TRBD1. The V gene's germline CDR1 is MNHNS and CDR2 SASEGT. V gave up 2 bases and J gave up 5 bases; unmatched junction bases: 3. This CDR3 contains 15 residues. Here the CDR3 DNA reads TGTGCCAGCAGTGAAAGGGACAGGGGACATCAGCCCCAGCATTTT. It translates to CASSERDRGHQPQHF.

Of note for this clone: A read error may produce the germline difference seen at one junction end. The chain recombines TRBV7-7 with TRBJ2-2; D not certain. The CDR3 length is 14 residues. Germline CDR1 reads SSHAT; CDR2 reads FNYEAQ (reference sequence). The CDR3 DNA sequence: TGTGCTAGCAGCTTCAGGCAGAACACCGGGGAGCTGTTTTTT. It specifies CASSFRQNTGELFF.

This chain joins TRBV2 and TRBJ2-1, with 11 bases that match TRBD2. Looked up from germline, CDR1 is SNHLY and CDR2 is FYNNEI. V trimming: 4 bases; J trimming: 2 bases; junction bases outside the gene matches: 1. This CDR3 region has 15 residues. Here the CDR3 reads CASSGTSGPYNEQFF. In DNA form, the CDR3 reads TGTGCCAGCAGTGGGACTAGCGGGCCCTACAATGAGCAGTTCTTC.